This T cell receptor (beta chain) was found in a study of blood T cell repertoires in COVID-19. In the study overall: COVID-19 samples collected from the United States, Italy and Spain covered acute and convalescent phases. T cells, B-cell-depleted T cells, or PBMCs supplied cDNA or gDNA.

The trim removed 5 bases at V and 6 bases at J, leaving 6 bases unmatched. CDR3 length equals 14 residues. Germline CDR1 LNHDA, CDR2 SQIVND (reference sequence). As processed by the authors: How many nucleated cells were present was estimated from reference gene primer amplification. This table comes from immunoSEQ multiplex PCR, and its TCRdb copy is limited to in-frame clones, with some not included. V and J calls and clone size are given by that table; D and trimming were obtained from the DNA. The sample carries 190,000 or so clones, roughly 90% recorded once. V gene TRBV19 combines with J gene TRBJ1-3; 8 bases are a match to TRBD1. The receptor comes from a woman in her 70s with acute or convalescent COVID-19. The sample taken for sequencing was peripheral blood. CDR3 region: CASSGTGSSNTIYF. The CDR3, as DNA: TGTGCCAGTAGTGGGACAGGTTCGTCAAACACCATATATTTT. The entire variable domain, with the rest obtained from reference TRBV19 and TRBJ1-3, is as follows: DGGITQSPKYLFRKEGQNVTLSCEQNLNHDAMYWYRQDPGQGLRLIYYSQIVNDFQKGDIAEGYSVSREKKESFPLTVTSAQKNPTAFYLCASSGTGSSNTIYFGEGSWLTVV.